The clone carrying this T cell receptor (beta chain) was seen only once. Its antigen is undetermined. This record belongs to a study of cytomegalovirus exposure and HLA in healthy donors. Study-wide findings and caveats: Despite most TCR sequences being rare, some public TCRs occurred in many donors. According to a subsequent analysis, TCR clusters identified in the first cohort showed a tendency to co-occur across the 100 to 150 validation repertoires. The study listed under 200 cytomegalovirus-associated TCR beta chains.

The assay was immunoSEQ multiplex PCR, and TCRdb's table has in-frame clones only and misses some. Among about 120,000 clones listed, roughly 88% were seen once. The specimen sequenced was PBMCs. The TCR sequence derives from a man aged 18 to 35 in good health and CMV-seronegative.

The CDR3 region is CASTSGGNTIYF. The CDR3 coding sequence is TGTGCCAGCACCTCGGGTGGAAACACCATATATTTT. The chain carries TRBV5-6 and TRBJ1-3; D call uncertain. CDR3 length equals 12 residues. V lost 6 bases to trimming and J lost 3 bases, with 7 bases between them. Germline CDR1 reads SGHDT; CDR2 reads YYEEEE.